Below, 5 T cell receptor beta chains from the same sample are listed, as sequenced in a study of blood T cell repertoires in COVID-19. Libraries were prepared by immunoSEQ multiplex PCR; TCRdb keeps only in-frame clonotypes and omits some of them. The sample has around 58,000 clones; 80% to 90% are singletons. Source material: PBMCs or T cells enriched from blood (not recorded which). The receptors were sampled from a woman aged 40 to 55 with acute COVID-19.

The rearrangement joins TRBV11-3 to TRBJ2-5, with a weak D call TRBD1 (6 bases). The V and J ends lost 1 base and 4 bases respectively, with 10 bases between them. Germline V gene lookup returns CDR1 SGHNT and CDR2 YENEEA. The CDR3 extends over 14 amino acids. The CDR3 reads CASSLGRGSETQYF. For the CDR3, the DNA is TGTGCCAGCAGCTTAGGCAGGGGATCAGAGACCCAGTACTTC.

This chain links TRBV2 with TRBJ1-2, with TRBD1 as a possible D gene (5 bases). Per germline, CDR1 SNHLY and CDR2 FYNNEI. The CDR3 is 13 residues long. Trimming removed 4 bases from V and 2 bases from J, with 8 bases in between. CDR3 amino acids: CASSVRANYGYTF. The CDR3 nucleotides read TGTGCCAGCAGTGTCAGGGCCAACTATGGCTACACCTTC.

The chain has TRBV3-1 (or the pseudogene TRBV3-2) and TRBJ1-4; D is ambiguous. The CDR3 extends over 14 amino acids. Germline V gene sequence: CDR1 LGHDT, CDR2 YNNKEL (reference sequence). V lost 4 bases and J 6 bases, leaving 12 bases between the germline ends. The CDR3 DNA is TGTGCCAGCAGCCCATCCATCGGTCATGAAAAACTGTTTTTT. Protein product: CASSPSIGHEKLFF.

This clone was observed once. The rearrangement joins TRBV18 to TRBJ1-1, with 9 positions matching TRBD1. Trimming cost V 4 bases and J 1 base; bases outside gene matches: 4. This CDR3 is 15 amino acids long. From germline, CDR1 is KGHSH and CDR2 LQKENI. CDR3 sequence (DNA): TGTGCCAGCTCACTTCGGACAGGGGAGAACACTGAAGCTTTCTTT. Translated: CASSLRTGENTEAFF.

The chain combines TRBV10-3 with TRBJ2-3; possibly TRBD2 for D (6 bases). Germline assignment: CDR1 ENHRY and CDR2 SYGVKD. The CDR3 sequence is 16 residues long. V was cut by 4 bases and J by 8 bases, with 22 bases left in between. Here the CDR3 reads CAISGKWSGGSGTQYF. CDR3 nucleotide sequence: TGTGCCATCAGTGGCAAATGGAGTGGGGGGTCGGGTACGCAGTATTTT.